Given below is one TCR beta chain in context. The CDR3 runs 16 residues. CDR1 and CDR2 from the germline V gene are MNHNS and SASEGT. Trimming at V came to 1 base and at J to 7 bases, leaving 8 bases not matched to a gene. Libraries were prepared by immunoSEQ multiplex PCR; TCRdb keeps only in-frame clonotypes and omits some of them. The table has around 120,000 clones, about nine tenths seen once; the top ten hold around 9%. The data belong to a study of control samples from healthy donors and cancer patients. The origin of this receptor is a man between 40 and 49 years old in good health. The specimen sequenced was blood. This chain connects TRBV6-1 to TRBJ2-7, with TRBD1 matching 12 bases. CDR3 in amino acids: CASSEGIGDRGQEQYF. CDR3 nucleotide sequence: TGTGCCAGCAGTGAAGGGATCGGGGACAGGGGGCAAGAGCAGTACTTC.